Below, 26 T cell receptor beta chains from the same sample are listed, as sequenced in a study of T cells in Graves' hyperthyroidism and ophthalmopathy. Regions amplified from RNA transcripts were the TCR beta CDR3 regions. The study used the HTBI primer set for a first-round RT-PCR of the TCR CDR3. TCRdb re-analysed the multiplex PCR reads in MiXCR, keeping a single row per CDR3 protein. In the table there are 530,000 or so distinct CDR3 sequences, roughly a quarter of which are singletons. Sequenced input: blood. These receptors were obtained from a woman aged 25 to 39 with Graves' ophthalmopathy.

This clonotype occurred many times. No conserved phenylalanine or tryptophan is present at the end of the CDR3, so a read error is the likely explanation. The rearrangement uses TRBV29-1 and TRBJ1-1; D not certain. V lost 4 bases and J 4 bases, leaving 7 bases between the germline ends. This CDR3 region has 11 residues. Germline V gene data show CDR1 as SQVTM and CDR2 as ANQGSEA. This CDR3 reads CSVVGLTEAFS. The CDR3 DNA reads as TGCAGCGTTGTAGGTCTCACTGAAGCTTTCTCT.

This clonotype has ten or more counts. This chain uses TRBV20-1 with TRBJ1-1; D is undetermined. CDR1 DFQATT and CDR2 SNEGSKA come from the germline V gene (reference sequence). The CDR3 has 11 amino acids. The CDR3 nucleotides read TGCAGATCGGGGTCCTCCAATCGGGCTTTCTTT. Protein: CRSGSSNRAFF.

Many counts were recorded for this clonotype. J is TRBJ2-6 and V is TRBV7-9; D not certain. The CDR3 runs 14 residues. V gave up 2 bases and J gave up 0 bases, with 2 bases separating them. CDR1 SEHNR and CDR2 FQNEAQ come from the germline V gene (reference sequence). The CDR3 DNA reads as TGTGCCAGCAGCTTACGCTCTGGGGCCAACGTCCTGACTTTC. Translating gives CASSLRSGANVLTF.

The chain combines TRBV6-1 with TRBJ1-5; 8 bases agree with TRBD1. Germline assignment: CDR1 MNHNS and CDR2 SASEGT. J lost 4 bases, V lost 4 bases, and 6 bases had no gene match. The CDR3 has 15 residues. CDR3 protein: CASSGSTGGNQPQHF. The DNA of the CDR3 is TGTGCCAGCAGTGGTAGTACAGGGGGTAATCAGCCCCAGCATTTT.

J is TRBJ2-7 and V is TRBV7-3; D possibly corresponds to TRBD1 (6 bases). Per germline, CDR1 SGHTA and CDR2 FQGTGA. V was cut by 5 bases and J by 7 bases, with 12 bases left in between. This CDR3 has 12 amino acids. Here the CDR3 reads CASSAQGFEQYF. The CDR3, as DNA: TGTGCCAGCAGCGCACAGGGTTTTGAGCAGTACTTC.

The V gene is TRBV20-1, the J gene TRBJ1-1; D unresolved. In germline, CDR1 is DFQATT, CDR2 SNEGSKA (reference sequence). CDR3 size: 15 residues. Trimming shortened V by 2 bases and J by 0 bases, and 13 bases separated the two germline ends. The CDR3 sequence: CSARSPKGMNTEAFF. The CDR3 bases are TGCAGTGCTAGATCACCCAAAGGGATGAACACTGAAGCTTTCTTT.

The genes are TRBV7-2 and TRBJ2-5, with 11 positions matching TRBD2. The CDR3 covers 15 residues. V shed 3 bases and J 3 bases; nucleotides not matched to a gene: 3. CDR1 is SGHTA and CDR2 is FQGNSA in the germline V gene. The chain's CDR3 is CASSLYSGREETQYF. CDR3 DNA sequence: TGTGCCAGCAGCTTGTATAGCGGGAGGGAAGAGACCCAGTACTTC.

This clonotype was found many times. This sequence joins TRBV6-2 or TRBV6-3 and TRBJ2-6; D may be TRBD1 (6 bases). The CDR3 is 16 amino acids. Germline assignment: CDR1 MNHEY and CDR2 SVGEGT. V dropped 6 bases and J dropped 0 bases, with 12 bases sitting between them. The DNA of the CDR3 is TGTGCCAGCAGCAAGTCAGGGGACTCTGGGGCCAACGTCCTGACTTTC. Protein: CASSKSGDSGANVLTF.

Regarding this clonotype: This clone may be a read error of a much larger clone one base away. The CDR3 loop reads CASSLLPTPTEELFF. The CDR3 DNA reads as TGTGCCAGCAGTTTATTGCCCACCCCCACCGAGGAGCTGTTTTTT. The chain joins TRBV27 to TRBJ2-2; D is undetermined. The CDR3 is 15 amino acids. Germline V CDR1 and CDR2: MNHEY, SMNVEV (reference sequence).

Many counts were recorded for this clonotype. The rearrangement joins TRBV28 to TRBJ2-7; possibly TRBD1 for D (6 bases). V gave up 3 bases and J gave up 6 bases, with 24 bases separating them. The CDR3 is 17 amino acids. Germline lookup yields CDR1 MDHEN and CDR2 SYDVKM. The chain's CDR3 is CASSFEFLGDIISEQYF. The CDR3 DNA reads TGTGCCAGCAGTTTTGAATTTTTAGGGGACATTATATCCGAGCAGTACTTC.

The V and J genes are TRBV3-1 and TRBJ2-7; the match to TRBD1 covers 7 bases. Germline CDR1 and CDR2: LGHDT and YNNKEL (reference sequence). The CDR3 contains 15 residues. Unmatched junction bases numbered 8, after V lost 4 bases and J lost 2 bases. In DNA form, the CDR3 reads TGTGCCAGCAGCCGTCCCGGGACAGCGGCCTACGAGCAGTACTTC. Translating it yields CASSRPGTAAYEQYF.

This clonotype came up many times. The chain is built from TRBV12-3 or TRBV12-4 and TRBJ1-6; D gene uncertain. V lost 4 bases and J lost 6, with 10 bases in between. The CDR3 loop spans 14 amino acids. CDR3 sequence: CASSYRASNSPLHF. As DNA, the CDR3 is TGTGCCAGCAGTTACCGGGCAAGTAATTCACCCCTCCACTTT.

The genes are TRBV7-9 and TRBJ1-2, with 10 bases that match TRBD1. CDR3 size: 13 residues. The J segment lost 8 bases and the V segment lost 6 bases, leaving 6 bases of the junction unmatched. Germline assignment: CDR1 SEHNR and CDR2 FQNEAQ (reference sequence). Written as DNA, the CDR3 is TGTGCCAGCAGACCCGGGACAGGGGACGGCTACACCTTC. Protein sequence: CASRPGTGDGYTF.

This clonotype was counted many times. The chain combines TRBV6-1 with TRBJ2-7; weak D call: TRBD1 (6 bases). The germline V gene has CDR1 MNHNS and CDR2 SASEGT. The CDR3 runs 15 residues. Trimming shortened V by 5 bases and J by 6 bases, and 20 bases separated the two germline ends. CDR3: CASSPRTVGSSEQYF. The CDR3 bases are TGTGCCAGCAGTCCCCGGACAGTTGGCTCGAGCGAGCAGTACTTC.

This clonotype was counted many times. CDR3 sequence reads: CASSSLQGLSSNQETQYF. CDR3 in DNA: TGCGCCAGCAGCTCGTTACAGGGTTTATCTTCGAATCAAGAGACCCAGTACTTC. The rearrangement joins TRBV5-1 to TRBJ2-5; possible D gene TRBD1, 6 bases. This CDR3 is 18 amino acids long. Trimming left V 3 bases short and J 2 bases short, with 23 bases between. Germline CDR1 reads SGHRS; CDR2 reads YFSETQ.

There are many counts of this clonotype. V usage is TRBV12-3 or TRBV12-4 and J usage is TRBJ2-7, with D perhaps being TRBD1 or TRBD2 (5 bases each). This CDR3 contains 13 residues. Deletions cut 5 bases from V and 6 bases from J, with 14 bases between. CDR3 coding DNA: TGTGCCAGCAGTACTTTACAGGAGGCCGAGCAGTACTTC. Its translation is CASSTLQEAEQYF.

The CDR3 sequence is CASSRGRRLQTNTGELFF. The CDR3 bases are TGTGCCAGCAGTCGAGGACGGAGATTACAAACGAACACCGGGGAGCTGTTTTTT. The rearrangement joins TRBV27 to TRBJ2-2; D gene uncertain. With 5 bases removed from V and 0 bases from J, the gap between germline ends came to 19 bases. There are 18 residues in the CDR3. Germline V gene data show CDR1 as MNHEY and CDR2 as SMNVEV (reference sequence).

This clonotype was recorded a few times. The V and J genes are TRBV20-1 and TRBJ1-1, with 7 bases aligning to TRBD1. The length of the CDR3 is 14 residues. With V trimmed by 2 bases and J by 5 bases, 8 bases remained unmatched. In germline, CDR1 is DFQATT, CDR2 SNEGSKA (reference sequence). CDR3 DNA sequence: TGCAGTGCTAGACGAGGGGGCGGAAAAACTGAAGCTTTCTTT. Amino acid sequence: CSARRGGGKTEAFF.

The sample holds many counts of this clonotype. The chain couples TRBV4-1 to TRBJ1-1; perhaps TRBD1 as D (6 bases). This CDR3 is 17 amino acids long. Trimming removed 2 bases from V and 6 bases from J, with 22 bases in between. Germline lookup yields CDR1 MGHRA and CDR2 YSYEKL. CDR3 sequence (DNA): TGCGCCAGCAGCCAATTAGAGGGGGGCGAAGGTTGGCCTGAAGCTTTCTTT. It encodes CASSQLEGGEGWPEAFF.

This clonotype was detected ten times or more. The rearrangement links TRBV5-1 to TRBJ1-2; 7 positions agree with TRBD1. V was clipped by 1 base and J by 2 bases; unmatched bases: 2. Germline lookup yields CDR1 SGHRS and CDR2 YFSETQ. The CDR3 contains 14 residues. Here the CDR3 reads CASSLQGQNYGYTF. For the CDR3, the DNA is TGCGCCAGCAGCTTGCAGGGACAGAACTATGGCTACACCTTC. The full variable domain, completed using reference TRBV5-1 and TRBJ1-2, is KAGVTQTPRYLIKTRGQQVTLSCSPISGHRSVSWYQQTPGQGLQFLFEYFSETQRNKGNFPGRFSGRQFSNSRSEMNVSTLELGDSALYLCASSLQGQNYGYTFGSGTRLTVV.

This clonotype was counted many times. This chain connects TRBV6-2 or TRBV6-3 to TRBJ2-7, with D possibly TRBD2 on 5 matching bases. Trimming shortened V by 2 bases and J by 4 bases, and 9 bases separated the two germline ends. The CDR3 has 13 amino acids. Germline V gene sequence: CDR1 MNHEY, CDR2 SVGEGT. CDR3 coding DNA: TGTGCCAGCAGTTACCCGGCGGGTTACGAGCAGTACTTC. It is translated as CASSYPAGYEQYF.

The CDR3 DNA reads TGTGCCAGCTCACGGACAGGGTATAATCAGCCCCAGCATTTT. Its protein is CASSRTGYNQPQHF. The gene calls are TRBV18 and TRBJ1-5, with TRBD1 matching 8 bases. Germline CDR1 and CDR2: KGHSH and LQKENI. The CDR3 has 14 amino acids. V dropped 4 bases and J dropped 4; count of bases not matched to a gene: 3.

Many counts were recorded for this clonotype. Germline and junction disagree at one end, which may indicate a read error. Here the CDR3 DNA reads TGTGCCAGTAGTAACGTGGAACTAGCCAAAAACATCCAGTACTTC. Amino acid sequence: CASSNVELAKNIQYF. V and J are TRBV19 and TRBJ2-4; D may be TRBD2 (6 bases). Germline CDR1 reads LNHDA; CDR2 reads SQIVND (reference sequence). The CDR3 consists of 15 residues.

This clonotype has ten or more counts. V usage is TRBV15 and J usage is TRBJ1-5; perhaps TRBD1 as D (6 bases). The germline gives CDR1 LNHNV, CDR2 YYDKDF (reference sequence). Deletions cut 6 bases from V and 5 bases from J, with 11 bases between. The CDR3 totals 13 residues. In DNA form, the CDR3 reads TGTGCCACCAGTCAGGGGCCCTATCAGCCCCAGCATTTT. Translating it yields CATSQGPYQPQHF.

This clonotype was recorded a few times. J is TRBJ2-4 and V is TRBV19; D is unresolved. CDR1 and CDR2 from the germline V gene are LNHDA and SQIVND (reference sequence). The CDR3 loop spans 17 amino acids. V was clipped by 5 bases and J by 0 bases, with 17 bases between them. The CDR3 is CASSYGRIRIAKNIQYF. The DNA for the CDR3 is TGTGCCAGTAGTTATGGTCGAATACGGATAGCCAAAAACATTCAGTACTTC.

This clonotype was counted ten times or more. The J gene is TRBJ1-2, the V gene TRBV19, with TRBD1 identical over 7 bases. The trim removed 4 bases at V and 4 bases at J, leaving 9 bases unmatched. Germline-derived CDR1 and CDR2 are LNHDA and SQIVND (reference sequence). This CDR3 contains 15 residues. The CDR3 spells CASSTQAGTAYGYTF. The CDR3 nucleotides are TGTGCCAGTAGTACCCAAGCCGGGACAGCCTATGGCTACACCTTC. Variable domain in full (rest from reference TRBV19 and TRBJ1-2): DGGITQSPKYLFRKEGQNVTLSCEQNLNHDAMYWYRQDPGQGLRLIYYSQIVNDFQKGDIAEGYSVSREKKESFPLTVTSAQKNPTAFYLCASSTQAGTAYGYTFGSGTRLTVV.